One and the same sample provided the 31 T cell receptor beta chains below, sequenced in a study of shared clonotypes between healthy human individuals. Some clones are missing from TCRdb's copy, which holds only in-frame ones; the method was immunoSEQ multiplex PCR. The sample holds 2 million to 2.5 million clones, approximately 95% seen once. The sample comprised naive CD4+ T cells sorted from blood. Subset noted: CD45RA+ positively selected. The origin of the receptors is a man between 18 and 29 years old in good health.

This chain connects TRBV9 to TRBJ2-3; no firm D call. Trimming left V 0 bases short and J 5 bases short, with 10 bases between. Germline CDR1 SGDLS, CDR2 YYNGEE. This CDR3 spans 14 amino acids. The CDR3 DNA reads TGTGCCAGCAGCGTAGGATCTCGAGGAGATACGCAGTATTTT. Its protein product is CASSVGSRGDTQYF.

The chain has TRBV30 and TRBJ1-1, with a tentative D call TRBD1 (5 bases). The CDR3 length is 13 residues. V lost 3 bases and J lost 4, with 12 bases in between. Germline assignment: CDR1 GTSNPN and CDR2 SVGIG (reference sequence). The CDR3 region is CAWSGGFSTEAFF. The CDR3 nucleotides are TGTGCCTGGAGCGGGGGTTTTAGCACTGAAGCTTTCTTT.

This chain joins TRBV11-3 and TRBJ1-3, with TRBD1 as a possible D gene (6 bases). Germline values: CDR1 SGHNT, CDR2 YENEEA. The CDR3 runs to 17 residues. V lost 5 bases, J lost 0 bases, and 17 bases lay in between. The CDR3 coding sequence is TGTGCCAGCAGCCCAAAGGGGGGTCCAGACTCTGGAAACACCATATATTTT. It is translated as CASSPKGGPDSGNTIYF.

Concerning this clone itself: The identical CDR3 is also encoded by other nucleotide sequences in the sample. The chain has TRBV11-2 and TRBJ2-3, with D unclear. Germline V lookup: CDR1 SGHAT, CDR2 FQNNGV. The length of the CDR3 is 14 residues. V was trimmed by 0 bases and J by 6 bases, leaving 10 bases between them. In nucleotides, the CDR3 is TGTGCCAGCAGCTTAGAGAGAATCACCGATACGCAGTATTTT. As protein: CASSLERITDTQYF.

The chain carries TRBV5-5 and TRBJ1-2; D ambiguous. Trimming cost V 1 base and J 0 bases, with 16 bases left between them. The length of the CDR3 is 17 residues. Germline CDR1 reads SGHKS; CDR2 reads YYEKEE (reference sequence). The CDR3 DNA reads as TGTGCCAGCAGCTTGTTGGTTCAGGCCTTAGCTAACTATGGCTACACCTTC. Its translation: CASSLLVQALANYGYTF.

As concerns this clone: The same CDR3 is also encoded by other DNA sequences in this sample. The chain recombines TRBV5-1 with TRBJ2-7; D is unresolved. Trimming took off 5 bases at V and 2 bases at J, with 14 bases between the two ends. The CDR3 contains 14 residues. The germline CDR1 and CDR2 sequences are SGHRS and YFSETQ. The CDR3 coding sequence is TGCGCCAGCAGTCGGACGGGCGAGCCCTACGAGCAGTACTTC. This sequence encodes CASSRTGEPYEQYF.

The rearrangement links TRBV30 to TRBJ2-7; maybe TRBD2 (6 bases). The CDR3 spans 14 residues. The V gene lost 5 bases and the J gene lost 5 bases, with 19 bases spanning the gap. Looked up from germline, CDR1 is GTSNPN and CDR2 is SVGIG (reference sequence). CDR3 residues: CAWGLERGFDEQYF. The CDR3 coding sequence is TGTGCCTGGGGGCTGGAACGGGGGTTCGACGAGCAGTACTTC.

In its sample, this clone was seen a few times. This chain links TRBV5-1 with TRBJ2-2, with TRBD2 matching 9 bases. This CDR3 spans 15 amino acids. CDR1 SGHRS and CDR2 YFSETQ come from the germline V gene. V trimming: 6 bases; J trimming: 4 bases; junction bases outside the gene matches: 7. CDR3 in DNA: TGCGCCAGCATCCCCGGGACTAGCAGCACCGGGGAGCTGTTTTTT. Its translation is CASIPGTSSTGELFF.

V is TRBV7-2 and J is TRBJ2-2; either TRBD1 or TRBD2 may fit D (6 bases each). The CDR3 length is 16 residues. Trimming removed 3 bases from V and 5 bases from J, with 16 bases in between. The germline V gene encodes CDR1 SGHTA and CDR2 FQGNSA. CDR3 amino acids: CASSLIPGAGTGELFF. The CDR3, as DNA: TGTGCCAGCAGCTTGATCCCGGGGGCAGGTACCGGGGAGCTGTTTTTT.

This clone showed up just once. V is TRBV27 and J is TRBJ2-1, with 11 bases identical to TRBD2. Looked up from germline, CDR1 is MNHEY and CDR2 is SMNVEV (reference sequence). The CDR3 totals 15 residues. V was clipped by 3 bases and J by 9 bases; unmatched bases: 7. CDR3 residues: CASSFDQTSGAEQFF. CDR3 nucleotide sequence: TGTGCCAGCAGTTTCGACCAGACTAGCGGGGCTGAGCAGTTCTTC.

The CDR3 region has the DNA TGTGCCAGCACCGCGGGCCCAGTCCCGGGCTACACCTTC. Protein product: CASTAGPVPGYTF. This chain uses TRBV6-6 with TRBJ1-2; D is undetermined. The V and J ends lost 7 bases and 8 bases respectively, with 17 bases between them. CDR3 length: 13 amino acids. Germline V gene sequence: CDR1 MNHNY, CDR2 SVGAGI (reference sequence).

The chain recombines TRBV5-1 with TRBJ2-5; 8 nucleotides align to TRBD1. Unmatched junction bases numbered 12, after V lost 1 base and J lost 4 bases. Germline CDR1 is SGHRS and CDR2 is YFSETQ. The CDR3 has 17 amino acids. The CDR3 region is CASSLPIGQGERETQYF. The CDR3 bases are TGCGCCAGCAGCTTGCCCATAGGACAGGGCGAGCGAGAGACCCAGTACTTC.

The chain combines TRBV5-1 with TRBJ2-7; 8 positions match TRBD1. CDR3 length: 16 amino acids. Germline CDR1 is SGHRS and CDR2 is YFSETQ. Losses at the gene ends were 1 base for V and 0 bases for J; bases not matched to a gene: 6. The CDR3 bases are TGCGCCAGCAGCTTGAGCCAGGGGACAGGCTCCTACGAGCAGTACTTC. Residues: CASSLSQGTGSYEQYF.

The rearrangement uses TRBV29-1 and TRBJ1-6; D might be TRBD1 (6 bases). V lost 1 base to trimming and J lost 16 bases, with 20 bases between them. CDR3 size: 14 residues. Germline CDR1 reads SQVTM; CDR2 reads ANQGSEA. The DNA for the CDR3 is TGCAGCGTTGAAGGGGCCGGGGGCGACCGTTCTCTCCACTTT. Translation: CSVEGAGGDRSLHF.

The CDR3 loop is CASSSSGLGGYEQYF. CDR3 bases: TGTGCCAGCAGCTCCTCCGGACTCGGGGGGTACGAGCAGTACTTC. The J gene is TRBJ2-7, the V gene TRBV28; 7 nucleotides align to TRBD2. CDR1 and CDR2 (germline): MDHEN, SYDVKM. Trimming removed 6 bases from V and 4 bases from J; junction bases left unmatched: 12. CDR3 size: 15 residues.

On this clone: Other DNA sequences from this sample encode an identical CDR3 as well. The chain couples TRBV5-1 to TRBJ2-3; 8 bases align to TRBD1. The CDR3 sequence is 14 residues long. V was clipped by 2 bases and J by 4 bases; unmatched bases: 3. In germline, CDR1 is SGHRS, CDR2 YFSETQ. DNA of the CDR3: TGCGCCAGCAGCTTAGGACAGGGTTCAGATACGCAGTATTTT. Translated: CASSLGQGSDTQYF.

Comment on this clone: Other DNA sequences from this sample encode an identical CDR3 as well. The chain is built from TRBV6-1 and TRBJ2-5, with D unclear. CDR1 and CDR2 (germline): MNHNS, SASEGT. CDR3 length: 13 amino acids. The ends were cut back, 5 bases at V and 2 bases at J, with 9 bases in the middle. The CDR3 coding sequence is TGTGCCAGCAGTCCCGGTTTTCAAGAGACCCAGTACTTC. Translating gives CASSPGFQETQYF.

V is TRBV6-5 and J is TRBJ2-7; 12 bases match TRBD2. This CDR3 has 15 residues. Germline-derived CDR1 and CDR2 are MNHEY and SVGAGI. With V trimmed by 7 bases and J by 4 bases, 8 bases remained unmatched. In DNA, the CDR3 is TGTGCCAGCACCCAGACTAGCGGGAGTCGGTACGAGCAGTACTTC. Its translation is CASTQTSGSRYEQYF.

This clone showed up just once. CDR3: CASYRDSYNEQFF. CDR3 coding DNA: TGCGCCAGCTATAGGGACAGCTACAATGAGCAGTTCTTC. The genes are TRBV5-1 and TRBJ2-1; 7 positions agree with TRBD1. Germline assignment: CDR1 SGHRS and CDR2 YFSETQ. The trim removed 7 bases at V and 3 bases at J, leaving 4 bases unmatched. The CDR3 is made up of 13 amino acids.

The chain joins TRBV29-1 to TRBJ2-3; 7 positions agree with TRBD2. V lost 4 bases to trimming and J lost 1 base; unmatched junction nucleotides: 5. Germline V lookup: CDR1 SQVTM, CDR2 ANQGSEA. The CDR3 loop spans 14 amino acids. The CDR3 loop reads CSVVERGRTDTQYF. CDR3 nucleotides: TGCAGCGTTGTGGAGCGGGGTCGCACAGATACGCAGTATTTT.

J is TRBJ2-7 and V is TRBV11-2, with 12 bases aligning to TRBD2. Unmatched junction bases numbered 4, after V lost 4 bases and J lost 3 bases. The germline gives CDR1 SGHAT, CDR2 FQNNGV. The length of the CDR3 is 15 residues. CDR3 in amino acids: CASSSSGGAYYEQYF. Here the CDR3 DNA reads TGTGCCAGCAGCTCTAGCGGGGGGGCTTACTACGAGCAGTACTTC.

Turning to this clone: The same CDR3 arises from other DNA sequences in this sample as well. The CDR3 loop reads CASSEGPREQFF. DNA of the CDR3: TGTGCCAGCAGTGAAGGACCCCGGGAACAGTTCTTC. V gene TRBV6-1 combines with J gene TRBJ2-1; the D gene is possibly TRBD2 (5 bases). CDR3 size: 12 residues. Germline values: CDR1 MNHNS, CDR2 SASEGT. V was trimmed by 1 base and J by 13 bases, leaving 11 bases between them.

The J gene is TRBJ2-5, the V gene TRBV6-5; D possibly corresponds to TRBD2 (5 bases). The CDR3 is 14 amino acids. Germline CDR1 reads MNHEY; CDR2 reads SVGAGI. Trimming cost V 5 bases and J 5 bases, with 15 bases left between them. The CDR3 loop is CASSGGTARETQYF. The CDR3, as DNA: TGTGCCAGCAGTGGAGGAACAGCCCGGGAGACCCAGTACTTC.

Remarks on this clone: Other DNA sequences in this specimen translate into the identical CDR3. The V call is TRBV15, the J call TRBJ1-2; 7 bases are shared with TRBD1. The length of the CDR3 is 14 residues. Germline CDR1 LNHNV, CDR2 YYDKDF (reference sequence). V was clipped by 0 bases and J by 2 bases; unmatched bases: 0. Written as DNA, the CDR3 is TGTGCCACCAGCAGAGAGACAGGGAACTATGGCTACACCTTC. It encodes CATSRETGNYGYTF.

The chain joins TRBV11-3 to TRBJ2-1; D unresolved. Germline CDR1 SGHNT, CDR2 YENEEA. The CDR3 spans 13 residues. Trimming took off 1 base at V and 5 bases at J, with 6 bases between the two ends. CDR3 sequence reads: CASSLAQNNEQFF. CDR3 coding DNA: TGTGCCAGCAGCTTAGCCCAGAACAATGAGCAGTTCTTC.

This chain uses TRBV5-1 with TRBJ1-2, with 7 bases fitting TRBD1. The germline gives CDR1 SGHRS, CDR2 YFSETQ. V lost 4 bases, J lost 8 bases, and 11 bases stayed unmatched. There are 14 residues in the CDR3. This CDR3 reads CASSQDRIFRGYTF. CDR3 sequence (DNA): TGCGCCAGCAGCCAGGACAGGATTTTTCGAGGCTACACCTTC.

V gene TRBV6-5 combines with J gene TRBJ2-7; the match to TRBD1 covers 7 bases. The CDR3 is made up of 16 amino acids. The J segment lost 1 base and the V segment lost 4 bases, leaving 10 bases of the junction unmatched. In germline, CDR1 is MNHEY, CDR2 SVGAGI. CDR3: CASSSQPGQSSYEQYF. The CDR3 DNA is TGTGCCAGCAGTTCCCAACCGGGACAGTCTTCCTACGAGCAGTACTTC.

The genes are TRBV6-1 and TRBJ2-3, with 7 positions matching TRBD2. Per the germline V gene, CDR1 is MNHNS and CDR2 is SASEGT. With 6 bases clipped from V and 3 bases from J, the junction kept 6 bases outside the gene matches. The CDR3 is 14 residues long. CDR3 in DNA: TGTGCCAGCAGCGCATTGGGGGGGACAGATACGCAGTATTTT. This encodes CASSALGGTDTQYF.

The chain couples TRBV6-1 to TRBJ2-7, with 7 bases that match TRBD1. Germline V gene lookup returns CDR1 MNHNS and CDR2 SASEGT. The CDR3 spans 15 residues. The V gene end was trimmed by 4 bases and the J gene end by 5 bases; junction bases not matched to a gene: 11. The CDR3 here is CASSGRGRRIDEQYF. In DNA, the CDR3 is TGTGCCAGCAGTGGAAGGGGGCGCAGGATCGACGAGCAGTACTTC.

The chain employs TRBV11-3 and TRBJ2-3; the match to TRBD1 covers 12 bases. The ends lost 5 bases at V and 0 bases at J; junction bases unmatched: 6. The CDR3 runs to 17 residues. Germline V gene lookup returns CDR1 SGHNT and CDR2 YENEEA. CDR3 DNA: TGTGCCAGCAGCAGGGGACAGGGGGCGTTTAGCACAGATACGCAGTATTTT. Amino acid sequence: CASSRGQGAFSTDTQYF. Complete variable domain (other parts from reference TRBV11-3 and TRBJ2-3): EAGVVQSPRYKIIEKKQPVAFWCNPISGHNTLYWYLQNLGQGPELLIRYENEEAVDDSQLPKDRFSAERLKGVDSTLKIQPAELGDSAVYLCASSRGQGAFSTDTQYFGPGTRLTVL.

This clone was found once. The chain links TRBV7-9 to TRBJ1-4, with TRBD1 as a possible D gene (6 bases). The CDR3 loop spans 17 amino acids. V was pared by 1 base and J by 0 bases, with 12 bases between. Germline CDR1 reads SEHNR; CDR2 reads FQNEAQ (reference sequence). In DNA, the CDR3 is TGTGCCAGCAGCTTAGGAAGACAGGCTTCAACTAATGAAAAACTGTTTTTT. It encodes CASSLGRQASTNEKLFF.